This TCR beta chain was sequenced for a study of response to subunit inactivated influenza vaccine. Broader study findings: Every seasonal influenza vaccination brings in few new T cells, the authors suggested.

TCRdb reprocessed the RT-PCR reads via MiXCR and lists one record per CDR3 protein. The sample contains about 540,000 distinct CDR3 sequences, 14% of which appear only once. Concerning this clonotype: The target antigen is unknown.

CDR1 DFQATT and CDR2 SNEGSKA come from the germline V gene (reference sequence). Unmatched junction bases numbered 14, after V lost 3 bases and J lost 3 bases. This CDR3 comprises 16 residues. This sample comprised PBMCs from blood, obtained less than 13 days after vaccination. This chain connects TRBV20-1 to TRBJ2-7; 7 bases map to TRBD2. The receptor comes from a man aged 50 to 60 who received an inactivated influenza vaccine. The CDR3 DNA reads as TGCAGTGCTAGCTTACTAGCGCGCCTCGGGCTCTACGAGCAGTACTTC. Translated: CSASLLARLGLYEQYF.